The rows below give T cell receptor beta chains drawn from one sample of a study of blood T cells in healthy people across ages. One entry per CDR3 protein, called by TCRdb with MiXCR from the 5' RACE reads. The sample has about 930,000 distinct CDR3 sequences, almost 30% seen once; the top ten hold 10%. These sequences were also reported in another study, on T cells of mothers and their children.

Specimen: blood. These receptors originate from a woman aged 40 to 49 in good health. The CDR3 runs from the conserved cysteine through the conserved F or W. The D gene is left open where the match is weak. Part of the rows lack a size; the others show once, few, many or a class for expanded clones.

j_gene | d_gene | abundance | v_gene | CDR3aa | CDR3nt
TRBJ1-5 | . | few | TRBV5-1 | CASSLGDRHSNQPQHF | TGCGCCAGCAGCTTGGGAGACAGACATAGCAATCAGCCCCAGCATTTT
TRBJ1-1 | . | few | TRBV18 | CASSPPYGTEAFF | TGTGCCAGCTCACCACCGTACGGGACTGAAGCTTTCTTT
TRBJ2-7 | . | few | TRBV29-1 | CSGPSASYEQYF | TGCAGCGGGCCCTCGGCATCCTACGAGCAGTACTTC
TRBJ1-2 | . | . | TRBV5-8 | CASSARTRTIYGYTF | TGTGCCAGCAGCGCCCGGACAAGGACTATCTATGGCTACACCTTC
TRBJ1-2 | . | . | TRBV28 | CASSSPQNINYGYTF | TGTGCCAGCAGTTCCCCGCAAAACATAAACTATGGCTACACCTTC
TRBJ1-4 | TRBD1 | . | TRBV3-1 | CASSHAGQGNEKLFF | TGTGCCAGCAGCCACGCGGGACAGGGGAACGAAAAACTGTTTTTT
TRBJ2-5 | . | few | TRBV18 | CASSPSSGRETQYF | TGTGCCAGCTCACCATCGTCAGGAAGAGAGACCCAGTACTTC
TRBJ2-1 | . | once | TRBV28 | CASSFGILDEQFF | TGTGCCAGCAGTTTTGGGATCCTCGATGAGCAGTTCTTC
TRBJ1-5 | . | once | TRBV28 | CASSLFGEPQHF | TGTGCCAGCAGTTTATTCGGGGAGCCCCAGCATTTT
TRBJ1-1 | . | . | TRBV7-3 | CASSPQGGGARTEAFF | TGTGCCAGCAGCCCACAGGGTGGGGGGGCGCGGACTGAAGCTTTCTTT
TRBJ2-5 | . | . | TRBV20-1 | CSARDSRFNEQYF | TGCAGTGCTAGAGATTCCAGGTTCAATGAACAGTACTTC
TRBJ2-5 | . | few | TRBV24-1 | CATSDTLGETQYF | TGTGCCACCAGTGACACACTTGGAGAGACCCAGTACTTC
TRBJ2-7 | TRBD1 | . | TRBV7-2 | CASSLAVGQGYEQYF | TGTGCCAGCAGCTTAGCTGTGGGACAGGGCTACGAGCAGTACTTC
TRBJ1-2 | TRBD1 | . | TRBV12-3/TRBV12-4 | CASSYRGDYGYTF | TGTGCCAGCAGTTACAGGGGGGACTATGGCTACACCTTC
TRBJ2-7 | . | . | TRBV18 | CASSIGMSSYEQYF | TGTGCCAGCTCAATTGGCATGAGCTCCTACGAGCAGTACTTC
TRBJ1-1 | . | . | TRBV20-1 | CSARVNRRNTEAFF | TGCAGTGCTAGAGTAAACAGGAGGAACACTGAAGCTTTCTTT
TRBJ2-7 | . | few | TRBV5-1 | CASSLAQGGLEQYF | TGCGCCAGCAGCTTGGCACAGGGTGGACTCGAGCAGTACTTC
TRBJ2-1 | TRBD2 | . | TRBV7-3 | CASSVGLANYNEQFF | TGTGCCAGCAGCGTGGGACTAGCGAACTACAATGAGCAGTTCTTC
TRBJ1-2 | TRBD1 | . | TRBV20-1 | CSASGGGQGSVYGYTF | TGCAGTGCTAGCGGAGGGGGACAGGGGAGTGTCTATGGCTACACCTTC
TRBJ1-1 | TRBD1 | few | TRBV7-2 | CAGSFDRVTEAFF | TGTGCCGGCAGCTTCGACAGGGTCACTGAAGCTTTCTTT
TRBJ2-3 | TRBD1 | few | TRBV20-1 | CSARGTGVTDTQYF | TGCAGTGCTAGAGGGACAGGGGTCACAGATACGCAGTATTTT
TRBJ2-3 | TRBD1 | . | TRBV18 | CASSPASTGTGTDTQYF | TGTGCCAGCTCACCTGCCTCGACCGGGACAGGCACAGATACGCAGTATTTT
TRBJ1-2 | . | . | TRBV20-1 | CSARAENYGYTF | TGCAGTGCTAGAGCAGAGAACTATGGCTACACCTTC
TRBJ2-7 | . | . | TRBV6-1 | CASRLTGRVYEQYF | TGTGCCAGCAGGTTGACAGGGAGGGTCTACGAGCAGTACTTC
TRBJ2-4 | . | few | TRBV14 | CASSQDVEHIQYF | TGTGCCAGCAGCCAAGACGTCGAGCACATTCAGTACTTC
TRBJ2-5 | . | . | TRBV6-1 | CASSEEGHLRQETQYF | TGTGCCAGCAGTGAAGAGGGACATCTTCGACAAGAGACCCAGTACTTC
TRBJ2-3 | TRBD2 | . | TRBV27 | CASREREPADTQYF | TGTGCCAGCAGAGAGCGGGAGCCGGCAGATACGCAGTATTTT
TRBJ2-2 | . | . | TRBV7-3 | CASSAIQGSGELFF | TGTGCCAGCAGCGCTATACAGGGCTCCGGGGAGCTGTTTTTT
TRBJ2-3 | TRBD2 | . | TRBV18 | CASSPFGGATDTQYF | TGTGCCAGCTCACCATTCGGGGGGGCCACAGATACGCAGTATTTT
TRBJ2-1 | . | many | TRBV20-1 | CSARESQSSYNEQFF | TGCAGTGCTAGAGAGTCGCAAAGCTCCTACAATGAGCAGTTCTTC
TRBJ2-7 | . | many | TRBV5-1 | CASSLPGAYEQYF | TGTGCCAGCAGTTTACCAGGTGCCTACGAGCAGTACTTC
TRBJ2-1 | . | . | TRBV7-2 | CASSSLTRALSYNEQFF | TGTGCCAGCAGCTCCTTGACTAGGGCTCTATCCTACAATGAGCAGTTCTTC
TRBJ2-2 | . | few | TRBV3-1 | CASSQDVYTGELFF | TGTGCCAGCAGTCAAGATGTATACACCGGGGAGCTGTTTTTT
TRBJ2-2 | . | few | TRBV12-3/TRBV12-4 | CASTPNSPTGELFF | TGTGCCAGCACGCCGAACAGTCCCACCGGGGAGCTGTTTTTT
TRBJ2-1 | . | many | TRBV29-1 | CSVPGNEQFF | TGCAGCGTCCCCGGCAATGAGCAGTTCTTC
TRBJ1-5 | . | . | TRBV2 | CASYRGSGQPQHF | TGTGCCAGCTACCGGGGGTCTGGGCAGCCCCAGCATTTT
TRBJ2-3 | TRBD2 | . | TRBV7-3 | CASSLAGGAWDTQYF | TGTGCCAGCAGCCTAGCGGGGGGGGCATGGGATACGCAGTATTTT
TRBJ1-6 | TRBD1 | . | TRBV20-1 | CSARTGDLLNNSPLHF | TGCAGTGCTAGGACAGGGGATTTGCTGAATAATTCACCCCTCCACTTT
TRBJ2-5 | . | . | TRBV12-3/TRBV12-4 | CASSLGLRVVGTQYF | TGTGCCAGCAGTTTAGGTCTCAGGGTCGTAGGGACCCAGTACTTC
TRBJ2-7 | . | . | TRBV6-2/TRBV6-3 | CASSYSSGRRTYEQYF | TGTGCCAGCAGTTACTCGTCAGGGCGAAGGACCTACGAGCAGTACTTC